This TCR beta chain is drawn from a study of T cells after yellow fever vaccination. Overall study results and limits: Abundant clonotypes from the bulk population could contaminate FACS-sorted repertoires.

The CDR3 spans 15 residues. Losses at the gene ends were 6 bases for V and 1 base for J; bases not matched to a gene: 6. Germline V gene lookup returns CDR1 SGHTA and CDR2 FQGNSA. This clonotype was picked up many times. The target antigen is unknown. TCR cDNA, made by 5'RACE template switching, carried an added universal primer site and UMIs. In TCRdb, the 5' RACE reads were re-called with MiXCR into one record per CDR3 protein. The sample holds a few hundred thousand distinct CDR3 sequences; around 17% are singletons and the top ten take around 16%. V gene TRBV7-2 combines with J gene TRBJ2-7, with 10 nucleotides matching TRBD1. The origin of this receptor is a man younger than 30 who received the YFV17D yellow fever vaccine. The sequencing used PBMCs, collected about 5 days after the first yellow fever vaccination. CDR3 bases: TGTGCCAGCAGTGGGGGACAGGGGACTTCCTACGAGCAGTACTTC. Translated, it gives CASSGGQGTSYEQYF.